This TCR beta chain was captured in a study of CD8 T cells in ankylosing spondylitis. Findings of the study overall: A motif of eight highly homologous TCR beta variants was seen as apparently characteristic of ankylosing spondylitis blood.

TCRdb re-called the 5' RACE reads with MiXCR, one entry per CDR3 protein. The sample lists some 38,000 distinct CDR3 sequences, approximately 10% occurring once. This clonotype was observed many times. Its target is not known. Sequenced input: blood, either unsorted or a sorted T cell fraction (not recorded which). The sequence came from a male donor with ankylosing spondylitis or in good health (not recorded which).

Here the CDR3 DNA reads TGCAGTGCTAGATGGTCTAGCGGGAGCGGGAGCTACGAGCAGTACTTC. Its translation is CSARWSSGSGSYEQYF. The J gene is TRBJ2-7, the V gene TRBV20-1, with 10 bases that match TRBD2. V shed 2 bases and J 3 bases; nucleotides not matched to a gene: 10. Germline loops: CDR1 DFQATT, CDR2 SNEGSKA (reference sequence). This CDR3 has 16 amino acids.